These 27 T cell receptor beta chains originate from one sample sequenced in a study of T cells after yellow fever vaccination. TCRdb re-derived calls from the 5' RACE reads in MiXCR, one entry per CDR3 protein. In the table there are around 230,000 distinct CDR3 sequences, over 6.5% of which are singletons. The source material was CD4+ T cells sorted from PBMCs, sampled on the day of the yellow fever booster vaccination. All receptors come from a man under 40 who received the YFV17D yellow fever vaccine.

This chain connects TRBV29-1 to TRBJ2-7; no firm D call. Trimming took 6 bases from V and 0 from J, leaving 18 bases between them. Looked up from germline, CDR1 is SQVTM and CDR2 is ANQGSEA. CDR3 length: 15 amino acids. For the CDR3, the DNA is TGCAGCGTATTGTTTAGGGTACCGAGCTCCTACGAGCAGTACTTC. Its translation is CSVLFRVPSSYEQYF.

The chain recombines TRBV2 with TRBJ2-5; D uncertain. V was trimmed by 4 bases and J by 1 base, leaving 4 bases between them. The CDR3 has 12 residues. Germline V lookup: CDR1 SNHLY, CDR2 FYNNEI. In DNA form, the CDR3 reads TGTGCCAGCAGTGTGCTCCAAGAGACCCAGTACTTC. Translating it yields CASSVLQETQYF.

The genes are TRBV20-1 and TRBJ1-5; D perhaps matches TRBD1 (6 bases). V lost 1 base to trimming and J lost 3 bases, with 22 bases between them. Germline V gives CDR1 DFQATT, CDR2 SNEGSKA (reference sequence). The CDR3 runs 18 residues. The CDR3 reads CSARGSPRSRGFNQPQHF. In DNA form, the CDR3 reads TGCAGTGCTAGAGGAAGTCCGCGGAGCAGGGGCTTCAATCAGCCCCAGCATTTT.

This chain joins TRBV20-1 and TRBJ2-7, with TRBD2 as a possible D gene (5 bases). V lost 1 base and J lost 3, with 16 bases in between. Germline assignment: CDR1 DFQATT and CDR2 SNEGSKA (reference sequence). The CDR3 length is 15 residues. CDR3 coding DNA: TGCAGTGCTAGAGGAGGCATTGGGAGACTCTACGAGCAGTACTTC. Its translation: CSARGGIGRLYEQYF.

The rearrangement uses TRBV29-1 and TRBJ1-1, with a tentative D call TRBD1 (6 bases). This CDR3 contains 13 residues. Trimming removed 6 bases at V and 0 bases at J, with 11 bases between. Germline V gene lookup returns CDR1 SQVTM and CDR2 ANQGSEA. The CDR3 DNA follows: TGCAGCGTGAAAGGACAGATGAACACTGAAGCTTTCTTT. Translated: CSVKGQMNTEAFF.

This clonotype was seen many times. The chain joins TRBV5-1 to TRBJ2-1, with TRBD2 identical over 9 bases. This CDR3 region has 14 residues. V lost 6 bases and J lost 9; bases outside the gene matches: 10. Germline CDR1 is SGHRS and CDR2 is YFSETQ. CDR3 sequence reads: CASNLIAGVSEQFF. In DNA, the CDR3 is TGCGCCAGCAACCTGATAGCGGGAGTCAGTGAGCAGTTCTTC.

The chain links TRBV18 to TRBJ2-5; D is ambiguous. V was cut by 3 bases and J by 9 bases, with 11 bases left in between. The V gene's germline CDR1 is KGHSH and CDR2 LQKENI. This CDR3 spans 12 amino acids. CDR3 bases: TGTGCCAGCTCACCGGAATGGAGTTCCCAGTACTTC. Translation gives CASSPEWSSQYF.

This clonotype was counted only a few times. The V and J genes are TRBV12-3 or TRBV12-4 and TRBJ1-5; 9 bases line up with TRBD1. This CDR3 region has 16 residues. The V and J ends lost 3 bases and 1 base, in that order; junction bases with no gene match: 4. The CDR3 sequence is CASSLDGQGSNQPQHF. CDR3 nucleotide sequence: TGTGCCAGCAGTTTGGACGGACAGGGGAGCAATCAGCCCCAGCATTTT.

This clonotype has only a few counts. The V gene is TRBV7-9, the J gene TRBJ1-6; TRBD1 matches 10 bases. The ends lost 4 bases at V and 9 bases at J; junction bases unmatched: 6. CDR3 size: 15 residues. Germline V gives CDR1 SEHNR, CDR2 FQNEAQ (reference sequence). CDR3 DNA: TGTGCCAGCAGCTCTAGACAGGGGGCTGGTTCACCCCTCCACTTT. Its translation is CASSSRQGAGSPLHF.

The chain has TRBV5-4 and TRBJ2-7; unclear D gene. Looked up from germline, CDR1 is SGHNT and CDR2 is YYREEE (reference sequence). The V gene lost 0 bases and the J gene lost 4 bases, with 8 bases spanning the gap. This CDR3 contains 13 residues. CDR3 in amino acids: CASSLDPGYEQYF. In DNA, the CDR3 is TGTGCCAGCAGCTTGGACCCCGGATACGAGCAGTACTTC. Full variable domain (outside the CDR3, taken from reference TRBV5-4 and TRBJ2-7): ETGVTQSPTHLIKTRGQQVTLRCSSQSGHNTVSWYQQALGQGPQFIFQYYREEENGRGNFPPRFSGLQFPNYSSELNVNALELDDSALYLCASSLDPGYEQYFGPGTRLTVT.

This clonotype was seen repeatedly, ten times or more. The CDR3 nucleotides are TGCGCCAGCAGCGCTCAAGACACGGAACAGTTCTTC. This gives the protein CASSAQDTEQFF. The V and J genes are TRBV4-3 and TRBJ2-1; no clear D. Trimming left V 5 bases short and J 13 bases short, with 15 bases between. The CDR3 contains 12 residues. Germline V gene lookup returns CDR1 LGHNA and CDR2 YSLEER.

The chain couples TRBV4-2 to TRBJ2-2, with TRBD2 identical over 8 bases. The CDR3 contains 15 residues. The V and J ends lost 1 base and 4 bases, in that order; junction bases with no gene match: 2. CDR1 and CDR2 (germline): LGHNA, YNFKEQ. This CDR3 is CASSQGLARTGELFF. The CDR3 coding sequence is TGTGCCAGCAGCCAAGGACTAGCGCGCACCGGGGAGCTGTTTTTT.

This clonotype has a handful of counts. The rearrangement joins TRBV29-1 to TRBJ2-1; 13 bases map to TRBD2. This CDR3 has 16 amino acids. Trimming removed 7 bases from V and 5 bases from J; junction bases left unmatched: 11. Germline-derived CDR1 and CDR2 are SQVTM and ANQGSEA. The CDR3: CSEYRTSGSGHNEQFF. The CDR3 coding sequence is TGCAGCGAGTACCGGACTAGCGGGAGTGGCCACAATGAGCAGTTCTTC.

This clonotype was seen a handful of times. The chain carries TRBV6-1 and TRBJ2-2; D gene unclear. The CDR3 has 14 amino acids. V was trimmed by 7 bases and J by 4 bases, leaving 13 bases between them. Germline CDR1 is MNHNS and CDR2 is SASEGT. CDR3 nucleotide sequence: TGTGCCAGCATTCTGATCATGGGCACCGGGGAGCTGTTTTTT. It yields the protein CASILIMGTGELFF.

This clonotype was counted between two and nine times. Germline and junction disagree at one end, which may indicate a read error. The chain's CDR3 is CASSLVRTSGRGPRF. CDR3 sequence (DNA): TGTGCCAGCAGCTTAGTAAGGACTAGCGGGAGGGGCCCACGGTTC. This chain uses TRBV7-2 with TRBJ2-7; TRBD2 matches at 15 bases. The CDR3 runs 15 residues. The V gene's germline CDR1 is SGHTA and CDR2 FQGNSA.

The rearrangement uses TRBV27 and TRBJ2-1; D unclear. CDR1 and CDR2 (germline): MNHEY, SMNVEV (reference sequence). This CDR3 has 15 amino acids. V lost 5 bases and J 7 bases, leaving 18 bases between the germline ends. The chain's CDR3 is CASSRNSVSGNEQFF. CDR3 in DNA: TGTGCCAGCAGTAGGAACTCAGTTTCCGGGAATGAGCAGTTCTTC.

The chain is built from TRBV7-2 and TRBJ2-7, with 7 nucleotides matching TRBD2. The trim removed 2 bases at V and 5 bases at J, leaving 6 bases unmatched. The CDR3 loop spans 14 amino acids. The germline CDR1 and CDR2 sequences are SGHTA and FQGNSA. The CDR3 reads CASSLTGLGHEQYF. The CDR3 coding sequence is TGTGCCAGCAGCTTAACCGGACTAGGCCACGAGCAGTACTTC.

This clonotype was seen at least ten times. The chain uses TRBV7-2 and TRBJ2-2; D not certain. In germline, CDR1 is SGHTA, CDR2 FQGNSA. The CDR3 covers 16 residues. Trimming pared 0 bases from V and 1 base from J, leaving 9 bases between. CDR3 nucleotides: TGTGCCAGCAGCTTAGCGGCCTCAGGGAACACCGGGGAGCTGTTTTTT. Amino acids: CASSLAASGNTGELFF. Full variable domain (rest looked up from reference TRBV7-2 and TRBJ2-2): GAGVSQSPSNKVTEKGKDVELRCDPISGHTALYWYRQSLGQGLEFLIYFQGNSAPDKSGLPSDRFSAERTGGSVSTLTIQRTQQEDSAVYLCASSLAASGNTGELFFGEGSRLTVL.

V is TRBV7-9 and J is TRBJ2-7; maybe TRBD2 (6 bases). With 3 bases removed from V and 0 bases from J, the gap between germline ends came to 12 bases. This CDR3 is built from 15 residues. Germline assignment: CDR1 SEHNR and CDR2 FQNEAQ (reference sequence). As DNA, the CDR3 is TGTGCCAGCAGCTTCCCGGGACTTAACTCCTACGAGCAGTACTTC. Its translation: CASSFPGLNSYEQYF.

This clonotype came up a few times. J is TRBJ1-5 and V is TRBV18; 7 nucleotides line up with TRBD1. The CDR3 contains 13 residues. Looked up from germline, CDR1 is KGHSH and CDR2 is LQKENI. V gave up 5 bases and J gave up 6 bases; unmatched junction bases: 4. CDR3 DNA sequence: TGTGCCAGCTCAAGGGACAGTTTTCAGCCCCAGCATTTT. It codes for CASSRDSFQPQHF. Together with reference TRBV18 and TRBJ1-5, the CDR3 gives the full variable domain: NAGVMQNPRHLVRRRGQEARLRCSPMKGHSHVYWYRQLPEEGLKFMVYLQKENIIDESGMPKERFSAEFPKEGPSILRIQQVVRGDSAAYFCASSRDSFQPQHFGDGTRLSIL.

CDR3 DNA: TGTGCCTGGAACCGGGCTTCCTACAATGAGCAGTTCTTC. This translates into CAWNRASYNEQFF. The chain is built from TRBV30 and TRBJ2-1; no firm D call. V lost 4 bases and J lost 1, with 8 bases in between. The CDR3 totals 13 residues. CDR1 and CDR2 (germline): GTSNPN, SVGIG (reference sequence).

The sample holds many counts of this clonotype. The chain employs TRBV12-3 or TRBV12-4 and TRBJ1-4; D gene unclear. Between the trimmed V and J ends, which lost 1 base and 5 bases, there was a span of 8 bases. The CDR3 covers 14 residues. The CDR3 DNA is TGTGCCAGCAGTTTAGGCGACCCCAATGAAAAACTGTTTTTT. It yields the protein CASSLGDPNEKLFF.

This clonotype came up a few times. The chain is built from TRBV7-2 and TRBJ1-3, with a weak D call TRBD1 (6 bases). Germline V gene sequence: CDR1 SGHTA, CDR2 FQGNSA. The CDR3 is made up of 16 amino acids. The V end lost 5 bases, the J end lost 3 bases, and 17 bases lay between the germline ends. The CDR3 region is CASSPTAGAGGNTIYF. CDR3 coding DNA: TGTGCCAGCAGCCCCACGGCGGGGGCCGGTGGAAACACCATATATTTT.

This clonotype was observed a handful of times. The chain carries TRBV25-1 and TRBJ2-2; TRBD2 aligns across 7 bases. Germline values: CDR1 MGHDK, CDR2 SYGVNS. The CDR3 loop spans 16 amino acids. J gave up 5 bases and V 7 bases, and 13 bases lay outside the gene matches. The DNA for the CDR3 is TGTGCCAGCATTCGGGCGTGTACCGGGAGGACCGGGGAGCTGTTTTTT. Protein sequence: CASIRACTGRTGELFF. The full variable domain, rest sourced from reference TRBV25-1 and TRBJ2-2, is EADIYQTPRYLVIGTGKKITLECSQTMGHDKMYWYQQDPGMELHLIHYSYGVNSTEKGDLSSESTVSRIRTEHFPLTLESARPSHTSQYLCASIRACTGRTGELFFGEGSRLTVL.

Points on this clonotype: A clone one base away is much larger, so this may be a read error. The V call is TRBV7-9, the J call TRBJ2-7, with TRBD2 as a possible D gene (5 bases). CDR3 length: 14 amino acids. Germline loops: CDR1 SEHNR, CDR2 FQNEAQ (reference sequence). The CDR3 sequence: CASRLGGSGYEQYF. CDR3 in DNA: TGTGCCAGCAGGTTAGGAGGTTCTGGGTACGAGCAGTACTTC.

This clonotype came up a few times. This chain connects TRBV20-1 to TRBJ1-1; D gene uncertain. The germline V gene encodes CDR1 DFQATT and CDR2 SNEGSKA (reference sequence). Trimming left V 1 base short and J 5 bases short, with 8 bases between. This CDR3 has 12 amino acids. CDR3 in amino acids: CSARGTLTEAFF. CDR3 DNA: TGCAGTGCTAGAGGGACTCTGACTGAAGCTTTCTTT.

This clonotype was counted ten times or more. The V and J genes are TRBV20-1 and TRBJ1-1; a weak D match, TRBD1 (6 bases). CDR3 length: 14 residues. With 1 base removed from V and 0 bases from J, the gap between germline ends came to 9 bases. Per the germline V gene, CDR1 is DFQATT and CDR2 is SNEGSKA (reference sequence). The CDR3 protein is CSARAGTLNTEAFF. The DNA of the CDR3 is TGCAGTGCTAGAGCAGGGACATTGAACACTGAAGCTTTCTTT.